This record looks at one TCR beta chain sequence and its context. Its specificity is not known. This CDR3 is built from 16 residues. V dropped 6 bases and J dropped 1 base, with 13 bases sitting between them. Germline V CDR1 and CDR2: SEHNR, FQNEAQ (reference sequence). This sample stems from a study of cytomegalovirus exposure and HLA in healthy donors. Study overall: Prior work identified more than 90 million unique TCR beta sequences in approximately 200 million T cells. Study-wide points: Certain indistinguishable V segments, among them TRBV6-2 and TRBV6-3, were excluded. About 87% or about 30% of the time was how often most TCR beta V segments were productive, according to an earlier analysis. According to reports, the classifier identified cytomegalovirus status with high specificity and sensitivity.

In the PCR, 60 Vbeta and 13 Jbeta primers were used. Produced via immunoSEQ multiplex PCR; TCRdb's table is partial and in-frame only. The data show fewer than 200,000 clones, 73% seen once. The clonotype was recovered from a woman aged 18-30 years in good health and CMV-seropositive. The genes are TRBV7-9 and TRBJ2-6; D is uncertain. The sequencing sample was made of PBMCs. CDR3 sequence: CASSYRPRSGANVLTF. CDR3 coding DNA: TGTGCCAGCAGTTACCGACCCAGGTCTGGGGCCAACGTCCTGACTTTC.